The rows below give T cell receptor beta chains drawn from one sample of a study of vaccination and CD4 T cells after COVID-19. For these receptors, no antigen is known. TCRdb independently ran MiXCR on the PCR reads; one entry per CDR3 protein. The profile shows thousands of distinct CDR3 sequences, 65% to 80% of them singletons. The source material was CD4+ T cells from blood, cultured in vitro. The receptors shown here come from a human donor who had recovered from COVID-19. Both conserved end residues are trimmed from each CDR3.

TRBJ1-1	TRBV5-4	ASSLPLATEAF
TRBJ2-1	TRBV24-1	ATSDPSSSNEQF
TRBJ2-7	TRBV7-2	ASSLQGRTYEQY
TRBJ1-1	TRBV10-3	AIVQGTEAF
TRBJ2-7	TRBV20-1	SARVSGRPQSYEQY
TRBJ1-6	TRBV27	ASSSGRISPLH
TRBJ2-3	TRBV10-3	ATPGGRSSTDTQY
TRBJ1-1	TRBV24-1	ATSSGGANMNTEAF
TRBJ1-1	TRBV4-1	ASSRLRNTEAF
TRBJ1-2	TRBV6-2/TRBV6-3	ASSLQVNYGYT
TRBJ2-5	TRBV27	ATKRGETQY
TRBJ1-6	TRBV6-2/TRBV6-3	ASSGNSPLH
TRBJ2-3	TRBV20-1	SATRASGITDTQY
TRBJ1-5	TRBV6-1	ASSTGTPRRGNQPQH
TRBJ2-5	TRBV28	ASSLGGGEETQY
TRBJ1-5	TRBV20-1	SAVDSYSNQPQH
TRBJ2-7	TRBV10-3	AISESGRAKGSYEQY
TRBJ1-2	TRBV2	ASNPGDTGGYT
TRBJ1-2	TRBV6-2/TRBV6-3	ASSDRGRFYGYT
TRBJ2-7	TRBV6-1	ASRLGTAGFYEQY
TRBJ1-1	TRBV7-3	ASSPLGSEKSEAF
TRBJ2-7	TRBV5-4	ASSDKGSYEQY
TRBJ2-7	TRBV20-1	SATNRGTYEQY
TRBJ2-7	TRBV7-2	ASSTGGTVYEQY
TRBJ2-3	TRBV20-1	SARSGLAGTDTQY
TRBJ1-5	TRBV7-9	ASSDPGGDQPQH
TRBJ1-2	TRBV5-4	ASSSTLRANYGYT
TRBJ1-2	TRBV11-2	ASSLDTGPYGYT
TRBJ1-2	TRBV20-1	SATRTGGIGINYGYT
TRBJ1-1	TRBV7-3	ASSLGGTGNTEAF
TRBJ1-2	TRBV15	ATSRGTGVNGYT
TRBJ2-5	TRBV7-9	ASSLERLQETQY
TRBJ1-1	TRBV5-1	ASSSGQPPGNTEAF
TRBJ1-6	TRBV7-3	ASSSRGSNSPLH
TRBJ2-7	TRBV10-3	AISELGLAGDEQY
TRBJ1-2	TRBV20-1	SAKDTMIWYGYT
TRBJ1-5	TRBV6-2/TRBV6-3	ASSLWGTGGQPQH
TRBJ1-6	TRBV7-2	ASSWANSPLH
TRBJ2-3	TRBV7-2	ASSSLGGGTDTQY
TRBJ1-2	TRBV6-4	ASRWGRHSYGYT
TRBJ1-6	TRBV20-1	SARHDTLH
TRBJ2-2	TRBV7-2	ASSSYPGSGGELF
TRBJ2-5	TRBV19	ASRPASRAGETQY
TRBJ1-6	TRBV7-2	ASSLPGGAGSPLH
TRBJ1-6	TRBV6-2/TRBV6-3	ASTNKEWGRLNSPLH
TRBJ1-1	TRBV7-2	ASSHPSRGLNTEAF
TRBJ2-3	TRBV24-1	ATSDSAQRGAIGGSTDTQY
TRBJ2-4	TRBV7-2	ASSPGLGGNIQY
TRBJ2-3	TRBV6-5	ASSYVARGYTDTQY
TRBJ1-2	TRBV19	ASSGQGASGYT
TRBJ1-1	TRBV20-1	SATRGAEAF